One and the same sample provided the 13 T cell receptor beta chains below, sequenced in a study of TIL therapy for anti-PD-1-resistant metastatic lung cancer. Time point indicated: pre-treatment sample, taken before nivolumab and TIL therapy. Most excised metastases sampled were pleural nodules or supraclavicular lymph nodes. Sequencing used immunoSEQ v3. Clones were sequenced by immunoSEQ multiplex PCR, and TCRdb holds only the in-frame ones, with some missing. This table holds about 50,000 clones, less than 75% found once. Source: tumor tissue, taken at baseline. The source of these receptors is a person between 30 and 79 years old with non-small cell lung cancer.

This clone showed up just a few times. The chain links TRBV13 to TRBJ2-2; 11 nucleotides match TRBD2. Losses at the gene ends were 5 bases for V and 2 bases for J; bases not matched to a gene: 7. Per germline, CDR1 PRHDT and CDR2 FYEKMQ (reference sequence). This CDR3 is 17 amino acids long. CDR3 protein: CASSPLAGGINTGELFF. CDR3 DNA sequence: TGTGCCAGCAGCCCCTTAGCGGGGGGGATAAACACCGGGGAGCTGTTTTTT.

The chain uses TRBV9 and TRBJ2-3, with a tentative D call TRBD2 (5 bases). The CDR3 sequence is 16 residues long. V shed 0 bases and J shed 2 bases, with 13 bases lying between them. Germline CDR1 reads SGDLS; CDR2 reads YYNGEE. DNA for the CDR3: TGTGCCAGCAGCGTAGGAAGTAGCCGGGACACAGATACGCAGTATTTT. Translation gives CASSVGSSRDTDTQYF.

The chain is built from TRBV14 and TRBJ2-5, with D perhaps matching TRBD1 or TRBD2 (5 bases each). CDR1 and CDR2 (germline): SGHDN, FVKESK. V was cut by 1 base and J by 3 bases, with 6 bases left in between. CDR3 length equals 13 residues. In nucleotides, the CDR3 is TGTGCCAGCAGCCAAGGAGGGGAAGAGACCCAGTACTTC. Protein sequence: CASSQGGEETQYF.

The genes are TRBV27 and TRBJ2-1, with 8 bases identical to TRBD2. Germline V gene lookup returns CDR1 MNHEY and CDR2 SMNVEV (reference sequence). The CDR3 totals 20 residues. After removal of 6 bases from V and 0 bases from J, the junction contained 19 bases not matched to a gene. Here the CDR3 DNA reads TGTGCCAGCAGCACCCCATCCTCTACTAGCGGCGGAAGCTCCTACAATGAGCAGTTCTTC. This encodes CASSTPSSTSGGSSYNEQFF.

V gene TRBV28 combines with J gene TRBJ1-2; tentatively, D is TRBD1 (6 bases). The germline CDR1 and CDR2 sequences are MDHEN and SYDVKM. There are 14 residues in the CDR3. V was shortened by 6 bases and J by 4 bases, with 15 bases between the two germline ends. CDR3 DNA: TGTGCCAGCAGCGTCGACAGGATCCGCTATGGCTACACCTTC. It is translated as CASSVDRIRYGYTF.

This chain uses TRBV2 with TRBJ2-3; 9 positions match TRBD1. The ends lost 5 bases at V and 3 bases at J; junction bases unmatched: 6. The CDR3 is made up of 15 amino acids. The germline CDR1 and CDR2 sequences are SNHLY and FYNNEI. The CDR3 DNA is TGTGCCAGCAGTAACTCCGGGACAGGGACAGATACGCAGTATTTT. Its protein is CASSNSGTGTDTQYF. Based on the CDR3 plus reference TRBV2 and TRBJ2-3, the full variable domain is EPEVTQTPSHQVTQMGQEVILRCVPISNHLYFYWYRQILGQKVEFLVSFYNNEISEKSEIFDDQFSVERPDGSNFTLKIRSTKLEDSAMYFCASSNSGTGTDTQYFGPGTRLTVL.

J is TRBJ1-1 and V is TRBV5-1; perhaps TRBD1 as D (6 bases). Germline CDR1 is SGHRS and CDR2 is YFSETQ. The CDR3 extends over 14 amino acids. V lost 4 bases, J lost 2 bases, and 12 bases lay in between. The CDR3 spells CASSRSGANTEAFF. The CDR3, as DNA: TGCGCCAGCAGCAGATCAGGGGCAAACACTGAAGCTTTCTTT.

In this sample, this clone turned up a few times. The rearrangement links TRBV28 to TRBJ2-5; weak D call: TRBD2 (5 bases). Trimming stripped 5 bases from V and 0 bases from J, with 10 bases between. CDR3 length equals 14 residues. CDR1 and CDR2 (germline): MDHEN, SYDVKM. CDR3 in amino acids: CASSSGDHQETQYF. CDR3 DNA sequence: TGTGCCAGCAGTAGCGGAGACCACCAAGAGACCCAGTACTTC.

This chain joins TRBV6-5 and TRBJ1-2, with 7 bases aligning to TRBD1. The trim removed 2 bases at V and 5 bases at J, leaving 11 bases unmatched. This CDR3 spans 16 amino acids. Germline V gives CDR1 MNHEY, CDR2 SVGAGI. This chain's CDR3 is CASSYRAGGAIYGYTF. The CDR3 nucleotides read TGTGCCAGCAGTTACAGGGCAGGGGGTGCCATTTATGGCTACACCTTC.

The V gene is TRBV27, the J gene TRBJ1-5; the D gene is possibly TRBD1 (5 bases). The V and J ends lost 1 base and 1 base respectively, with 17 bases between them. The CDR3 runs 18 residues. Per the germline V gene, CDR1 is MNHEY and CDR2 is SMNVEV (reference sequence). CDR3 residues: CASSLYGTGLSSNQPQHF. As DNA, the CDR3 is TGTGCCAGCAGTTTATATGGTACGGGGCTCTCAAGCAATCAGCCCCAGCATTTT.

V and J are TRBV9 and TRBJ1-2; D unresolved. Germline CDR1 SGDLS, CDR2 YYNGEE. The CDR3 is 13 amino acids. V shed 1 base and J shed 6 bases, with 10 bases lying between them. The CDR3 DNA sequence: TGTGCCAGCAGCGTATGGGTCGATGATGGCTACACCTTC. Protein sequence: CASSVWVDDGYTF.

The chain is built from TRBV5-1 and TRBJ2-2; 7 bases fit TRBD1. This CDR3 region has 15 residues. Germline-derived CDR1 and CDR2 are SGHRS and YFSETQ. The V and J ends lost 8 bases and 0 bases, in that order; junction bases with no gene match: 7. The CDR3 DNA follows: TGCGCCAGTGAAACAGGGGCGTCGAACACCGGGGAGCTGTTTTTT. Its protein product is CASETGASNTGELFF.

This sequence joins TRBV5-6 and TRBJ2-3; no clear D. The ends were cut back, 4 bases at V and 2 bases at J, with 11 bases in the middle. The germline CDR1 and CDR2 sequences are SGHDT and YYEEEE. The CDR3 is made up of 14 amino acids. The CDR3 spells CASSVGSFTDTQYF. CDR3 DNA: TGTGCCAGCAGCGTAGGGTCTTTCACAGATACGCAGTATTTT.